This passage covers 18 T cell receptor beta chains from one sample sequenced in a study of spatial heterogeneity in lung cancer. As for time point: sample taken at primary tumor resection. Via MiXCR, TCRdb re-called the 5' RACE reads, giving one row per CDR3 protein. This table has 85,000 to 100,000 distinct CDR3 sequences, 10% to 15% appearing once. The sample was PBMCs, taken at surgery. The receptors here all came from a male donor with early-stage non-small cell lung cancer.

This clonotype was counted a few times. This chain uses TRBV7-2 with TRBJ1-1; a possible D gene is TRBD1 (5 bases). This CDR3 has 14 residues. The germline gives CDR1 SGHTA, CDR2 FQGNSA. The V gene lost 4 bases and the J gene lost 1 base, with 10 bases spanning the gap. Here the CDR3 DNA reads TGTGCCAGCAGCTCGAGCAGGGCGAACACTGAAGCTTTCTTT. Protein: CASSSSRANTEAFF.

This clonotype was counted only a few times. The chain carries TRBV6-2 or TRBV6-3 and TRBJ2-7; 13 positions match TRBD2. J gave up 6 bases and V 6 bases, and 11 bases lay outside the gene matches. The CDR3 consists of 16 residues. Per the germline V gene, CDR1 is MNHEY and CDR2 is SVGEGT. The chain's CDR3 is CASSPRTSGRIGEQYF. The CDR3 bases are TGTGCCAGCAGCCCCCGGACTAGCGGGAGAATAGGCGAGCAGTACTTC.

This chain uses TRBV7-2 with TRBJ1-1, with no clear D. The CDR3 is 13 amino acids. Germline V CDR1 and CDR2: SGHTA, FQGNSA. Trimming removed 8 bases from V and 0 bases from J, with 10 bases in between. As DNA, the CDR3 is TGTGCCAGCGGGCGGGTTATGAACACTGAAGCTTTCTTT. This sequence encodes CASGRVMNTEAFF. The whole variable domain, filled in from reference TRBV7-2 and TRBJ1-1, reads GAGVSQSPSNKVTEKGKDVELRCDPISGHTALYWYRQSLGQGLEFLIYFQGNSAPDKSGLPSDRFSAERTGGSVSTLTIQRTQQEDSAVYLCASGRVMNTEAFFGQGTRLTVV.

This clonotype was seen repeatedly, ten times or more. The chain couples TRBV7-3 to TRBJ1-1, with TRBD1 matching 8 bases. Per the germline V gene, CDR1 is SGHTA and CDR2 is FQGTGA. The V and J ends lost 5 bases and 1 base, in that order; junction bases with no gene match: 3. The CDR3 runs to 14 residues. Here the CDR3 reads CASSPQGENTEAFF. As DNA, the CDR3 is TGTGCCAGCAGCCCACAGGGGGAGAACACTGAAGCTTTCTTT. Together with reference TRBV7-3 and TRBJ1-1, the CDR3 gives the full variable domain: GAGVSQTPSNKVTEKGKYVELRCDPISGHTALYWYRQSLGQGPEFLIYFQGTGAADDSGLPNDRFFAVRPEGSVSTLKIQRTERGDSAVYLCASSPQGENTEAFFGQGTRLTVV.

V is TRBV7-9 and J is TRBJ1-1, with D uncertain. V dropped 5 bases and J dropped 4 bases, with 14 bases sitting between them. The germline V gene encodes CDR1 SEHNR and CDR2 FQNEAQ (reference sequence). The CDR3 runs to 14 residues. The CDR3 loop is CASSRGETPTEAFF. DNA for the CDR3: TGTGCCAGCAGCCGCGGCGAGACTCCCACTGAAGCTTTCTTT.

There are a few counts of this clonotype. This chain joins TRBV28 and TRBJ1-2, with D unclear. Germline V lookup: CDR1 MDHEN, CDR2 SYDVKM. Trimming took off 6 bases at V and 2 bases at J, with 13 bases between the two ends. The CDR3 is 14 amino acids. CDR3 in DNA: TGTGCCAGCAGGACTCAACCGGGGAACTATGGCTACACCTTC. It codes for CASRTQPGNYGYTF.

This clonotype was observed at least ten times. V usage is TRBV13 and J usage is TRBJ1-5, with D maybe TRBD1 (5 bases). Germline CDR1 is PRHDT and CDR2 is FYEKMQ (reference sequence). Trimming removed 3 bases at V and 4 bases at J, with 13 bases between. The CDR3 contains 15 residues. The CDR3 protein is CASSFGRVGNQPQHF. CDR3 bases: TGTGCCAGCAGCTTTGGCAGGGTCGGAAATCAGCCCCAGCATTTT.

Here the CDR3 reads CASSEPPGLAGGPQNIQYF. DNA for the CDR3: TGTGCCAGCAGTGAACCCCCGGGACTAGCGGGAGGGCCTCAAAACATTCAGTACTTC. The rearrangement links TRBV25-1 to TRBJ2-4, with 16 bases that match TRBD2. There are 19 residues in the CDR3. The junction had 9 bases not matched to a gene; V was cut back by 2 bases and J by 5 bases. Germline V gives CDR1 MGHDK, CDR2 SYGVNS.

The J gene is TRBJ2-1, the V gene TRBV20-1, with 9 bases identical to TRBD2. The CDR3 has 18 amino acids. Germline-derived CDR1 and CDR2 are DFQATT and SNEGSKA (reference sequence). Trimming removed 1 base from V and 1 base from J; junction bases left unmatched: 11. The CDR3 protein is CSARVAGAARGSYNEQFF. For the CDR3, the DNA is TGCAGTGCTAGAGTAGCGGGAGCAGCACGGGGGTCCTACAATGAGCAGTTCTTC.

Only a few counts were recorded for this clonotype. The chain is built from TRBV6-2 or TRBV6-3 and TRBJ2-3; D unresolved. Germline V gene sequence: CDR1 MNHEY, CDR2 SVGEGT. Trimming cost V 1 base and J 2 bases, with 7 bases left between them. The CDR3 is made up of 14 amino acids. The CDR3 spells CASSYYGLTDTQYF. The CDR3 region has the DNA TGTGCCAGCAGTTACTACGGGCTCACAGATACGCAGTATTTT.

There are many counts of this clonotype. The chain is built from TRBV7-2 and TRBJ2-1, with D perhaps TRBD1 or TRBD2 (5 bases each). Germline CDR1 reads SGHTA; CDR2 reads FQGNSA. The CDR3 consists of 15 residues. Trimming took off 0 bases at V and 8 bases at J, with 14 bases between the two ends. The CDR3 nucleotides read TGTGCCAGCAGCTTAGCCGGGACCGGCGTGTATGAGCAGTTCTTC. Protein product: CASSLAGTGVYEQFF.

The chain's CDR3 is CASTRPRASGEYEQYF. CDR3 DNA: TGTGCCAGCACCCGTCCCAGGGCTAGCGGCGAGTACGAGCAGTACTTC. This chain joins TRBV6-2 or TRBV6-3 and TRBJ2-7; 7 nucleotides line up with TRBD2. This CDR3 spans 16 amino acids. The germline V gene encodes CDR1 MNHEY and CDR2 SVGEGT. The ends lost 7 bases at V and 4 bases at J; junction bases unmatched: 16.

This chain joins TRBV7-3 and TRBJ2-4; no definite D call. Trimming took off 2 bases at V and 8 bases at J, with 10 bases between the two ends. CDR3 length: 13 residues. CDR1 is SGHTA and CDR2 is FQGTGA in the germline V gene. The chain's CDR3 is CASSLWGMDIQYF. DNA of the CDR3: TGTGCCAGCAGCTTATGGGGTATGGACATTCAGTACTTC.

The CDR3 nucleotides are TGTGCCAGCAGTACAGCAGACAGGGGGAATGAGCAGTTCTTC. Its translation is CASSTADRGNEQFF. The V gene is TRBV27, the J gene TRBJ2-1; the match to TRBD1 covers 9 bases. The CDR3 length is 14 residues. The germline gives CDR1 MNHEY, CDR2 SMNVEV (reference sequence). Trimming took 5 bases from V and 7 from J; bases not matched to a gene: 6.

This chain connects TRBV7-9 to TRBJ2-7; the D call may be TRBD1 or TRBD2 (5 bases each). Trimming removed 3 bases from V and 0 bases from J, with 12 bases in between. The CDR3 covers 15 residues. Germline V gene sequence: CDR1 SEHNR, CDR2 FQNEAQ (reference sequence). CDR3 in amino acids: CASSLKGTTSYEQYF. The CDR3 DNA is TGTGCCAGCAGCTTGAAGGGGACGACCTCCTACGAGCAGTACTTC.

Of note for this clonotype: This may stem from a read error, because a much larger clone lies one nucleotide away. The gene calls are TRBV12-3 or TRBV12-4 and TRBJ1-3; no definite D call. Trimming removed 6 bases from V and 0 bases from J, with 6 bases in between. This CDR3 comprises 13 residues. CDR3 nucleotides: TGTGCCAGCAGCCCGATCTCTGGAAACACCATATATTTT. Translating it yields CASSPISGNTIYF.

The V gene is TRBV5-1, the J gene TRBJ2-5; the match to TRBD1 covers 9 bases. The V and J ends lost 3 bases and 0 bases, in that order; junction bases with no gene match: 0. This CDR3 is built from 14 residues. Germline loops: CDR1 SGHRS, CDR2 YFSETQ. The CDR3 DNA reads as TGCGCCAGCAGCTGGACAGGGGACCAAGAGACCCAGTACTTC. Amino acids: CASSWTGDQETQYF.

J is TRBJ1-1 and V is TRBV15; D is unresolved. CDR1 is LNHNV and CDR2 is YYDKDF in the germline V gene (reference sequence). The CDR3 runs 13 residues. V was shortened by 4 bases and J by 1 base, with 7 bases between the two germline ends. CDR3 nucleotides: TGTGCCACCAGCATCCCCGGGAACACTGAAGCTTTCTTT. Protein sequence: CATSIPGNTEAFF.